The 6 T cell receptor beta chains below come from one sample, sequenced in a study of T cell responses to AZD1222 COVID-19 vaccine. The repertoire was sequenced with immunoSEQ multiplex PCR; TCRdb's copy has only in-frame clones and lacks some. The table includes under 150,000 clones, around 93% detected once. The sample consisted of peripheral blood, taken on day 0 of AZD1222 vaccination. Receptor source: an adult in good health.

The chain uses TRBV7-8 and TRBJ1-1, with a weak D call TRBD1 (6 bases). The length of the CDR3 is 15 residues. Trimming took off 1 base at V and 5 bases at J, with 14 bases between the two ends. CDR1 and CDR2 from the germline V gene are SGHVS and FQNEAQ. CDR3 loop: CASSLVDQGWTEAFF. CDR3 in DNA: TGTGCCAGCAGCTTAGTTGATCAGGGGTGGACTGAAGCTTTCTTT. Combining the CDR3 with reference TRBV7-8 and TRBJ1-1 gives the whole variable domain GAGVSQSPRYKVAKRGQDVALRCDPISGHVSLFWYQQALGQGPEFLTYFQNEAQLDKSGLPSDRFFAERPEGSVSTLKIQRTQQEDSAVYLCASSLVDQGWTEAFFGQGTRLTVV.

The rearrangement joins TRBV10-1 to TRBJ1-1; TRBD1 agrees at 7 bases. V gave up 4 bases and J gave up 5 bases; unmatched junction bases: 10. Germline CDR1 WNHNN, CDR2 SYGVQD (reference sequence). The CDR3 sequence is 15 residues long. CDR3 residues: CASSVFPGQRTEAFF. The CDR3 DNA reads TGCGCCAGCAGTGTATTCCCGGGACAGAGAACTGAAGCTTTCTTT.

V gene TRBV5-4 combines with J gene TRBJ1-4; D is uncertain. Germline lookup yields CDR1 SGHNT and CDR2 YYREEE (reference sequence). The CDR3 extends over 13 amino acids. V was cut by 4 bases and J by 0 bases, with 4 bases left in between. As DNA, the CDR3 is TGTGCCAGCAGCCTAGCAACTAATGAAAAACTGTTTTTT. This codes for CASSLATNEKLFF.

This sequence joins TRBV5-1 and TRBJ2-3; 9 nucleotides line up with TRBD1. Trimming took 2 bases from V and 5 from J; bases not matched to a gene: 6. Germline CDR1 SGHRS, CDR2 YFSETQ. This CDR3 is built from 15 residues. This CDR3 reads CASSFRDRAVDTQYF. Here the CDR3 DNA reads TGCGCCAGCAGCTTTAGGGACAGGGCGGTAGATACGCAGTATTTT.

This chain uses TRBV27 with TRBJ2-1; the D gene is possibly TRBD2 (6 bases). Germline CDR1 and CDR2: MNHEY and SMNVEV (reference sequence). The CDR3 consists of 18 residues. The V end was cut by 5 bases, the J end by 0 bases, with 20 bases between. As DNA, the CDR3 is TGTGCCAGCAGTCGGGGGAGGAAAGGCGTATTCTCCTACAATGAGCAGTTCTTC. Translated, it gives CASSRGRKGVFSYNEQFF.

The chain joins TRBV28 to TRBJ1-5, with TRBD1 identical over 7 bases. The V and J ends lost 2 bases and 3 bases, in that order; junction bases with no gene match: 7. This CDR3 has 16 residues. Germline CDR1 and CDR2: MDHEN and SYDVKM. CDR3 region: CASSLTVGTANQPQHF. For the CDR3, the DNA is TGTGCCAGCAGTTTAACAGTGGGGACAGCCAATCAGCCCCAGCATTTT.